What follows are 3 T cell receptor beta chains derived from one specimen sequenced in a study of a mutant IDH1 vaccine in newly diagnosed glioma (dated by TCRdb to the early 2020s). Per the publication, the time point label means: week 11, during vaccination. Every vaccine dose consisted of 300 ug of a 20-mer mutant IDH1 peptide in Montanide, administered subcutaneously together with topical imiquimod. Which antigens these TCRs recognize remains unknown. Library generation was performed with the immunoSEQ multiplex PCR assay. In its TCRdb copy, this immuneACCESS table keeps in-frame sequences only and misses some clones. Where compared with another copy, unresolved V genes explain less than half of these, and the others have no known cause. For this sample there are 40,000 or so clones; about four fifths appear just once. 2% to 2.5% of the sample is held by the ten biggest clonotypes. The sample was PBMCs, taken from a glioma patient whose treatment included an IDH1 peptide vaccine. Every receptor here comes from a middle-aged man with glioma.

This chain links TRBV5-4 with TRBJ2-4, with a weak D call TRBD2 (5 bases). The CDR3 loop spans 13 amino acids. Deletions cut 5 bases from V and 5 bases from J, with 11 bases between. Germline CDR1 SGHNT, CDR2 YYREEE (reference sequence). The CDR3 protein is CASRAERENIQYF. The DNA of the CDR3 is TGTGCCAGCAGAGCCGAGAGGGAAAACATTCAGTACTTC. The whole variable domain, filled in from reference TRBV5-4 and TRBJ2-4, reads ETGVTQSPTHLIKTRGQQVTLRCSSQSGHNTVSWYQQALGQGPQFIFQYYREEENGRGNFPPRFSGLQFPNYSSELNVNALELDDSALYLCASRAERENIQYFGAGTRLSVL.

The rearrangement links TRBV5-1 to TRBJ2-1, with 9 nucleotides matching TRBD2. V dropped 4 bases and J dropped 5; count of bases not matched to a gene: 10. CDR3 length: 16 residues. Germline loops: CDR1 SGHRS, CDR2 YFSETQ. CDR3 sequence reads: CASSKHSGRGDNEQFF. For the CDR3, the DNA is TGCGCCAGCAGCAAACATAGCGGGAGAGGGGACAATGAGCAGTTCTTC.

In nucleotides, the CDR3 is TGTGCCAGTAACCCACTAGCGGGAGGCACAGATACGCAGTATTTT. Protein sequence: CASNPLAGGTDTQYF. The rearrangement links TRBV19 to TRBJ2-3, with 11 nucleotides matching TRBD2. J was trimmed by 1 base and V by 7 bases; bases with no gene match: 4. The germline CDR1 and CDR2 sequences are LNHDA and SQIVND (reference sequence). The CDR3 sequence is 15 residues long.